These T cell receptor beta chains were read from a single sample in a study of identical twins. TCRdb independently ran MiXCR on the 5' RACE reads; one entry per CDR3 protein. The sample yields around 230,000 distinct CDR3 sequences, over 5.5% seen once. The data also belong to a second study, concerning T cells expressing NK-cell markers.

The specimen was CD8+ T cells sorted from blood. These receptors were obtained from a woman under 30 in good health. Each CDR3 is given with its conserved first and last residue. The D gene is left open where the match is weak. Only part of the rows carry a size: once, few, many, or a class if the clone is expanded.

TRBJ1-1 | many | . | TRBV7-2 | CASSARPNEYTEAFF | TGTGCCAGCAGCGCCCGACCGAATGAGTACACTGAAGCTTTCTTT
TRBJ2-7 | few | . | TRBV7-6 | CASSWGKGSYEQYF | TGTGCCAGCAGCTGGGGGAAGGGATCCTACGAGCAGTACTTC
TRBJ2-5 | . | TRBD1 | TRBV6-2/TRBV6-3 | CASSYSGQGAMETQYF | TGTGCCAGCAGTTACTCGGGTCAGGGGGCAATGGAGACCCAGTACTTC
TRBJ2-3 | many | TRBD2 | TRBV10-3 | CAISERIAGGTDTQYF | TGTGCCATCAGTGAGAGAATAGCGGGGGGCACAGATACGCAGTATTTT
TRBJ1-1 | many | . | TRBV3-1 | CASSPENTEAFF | TGTGCCAGCAGCCCGGAGAACACTGAAGCTTTCTTT
TRBJ2-1 | . | TRBD2 | TRBV7-8 | CASSLDSGTSVNEQFF | TGTGCCAGCAGCTTAGACTCTGGGACTAGCGTTAATGAGCAGTTCTTC
TRBJ2-3 | . | . | TRBV2 | CASTGARTDTQYF | TGTGCCAGCACGGGGGCCCGAACAGATACGCAGTATTTT
TRBJ2-1 | . | . | TRBV18 | CASSPPRGPTYNEQFF | TGTGCCAGCTCACCACCGCGGGGTCCCACCTACAATGAGCAGTTCTTC
TRBJ2-3 | few | TRBD2 | TRBV27 | CASTRRGRGEGSDTQYF | TGTGCCAGCACAAGACGCGGGAGAGGGGAGGGCAGCGATACGCAGTATTTT
TRBJ1-4 | . | . | TRBV7-9 | CASSLTANEKLFF | TGTGCCAGCAGCTTAACCGCTAATGAAAAACTGTTTTTT
TRBJ1-1 | few | . | TRBV30 | CAWSVHWSDEAFF | TGTGCCTGGAGTGTACATTGGTCGGATGAAGCTTTCTTT
TRBJ1-3 | many | . | TRBV29-1 | CSGEGDRDTIYF | TGCAGCGGGGAGGGTGATCGGGACACCATATATTTT
TRBJ2-1 | . | TRBD2 | TRBV10-3 | CAIDSGGSRGKQFF | TGTGCCATCGATAGCGGGGGCTCTAGGGGTAAGCAGTTCTTC
TRBJ2-7 | many | . | TRBV5-1 | CASPTRSYEQYF | TGCGCCAGCCCGACCCGCTCCTACGAGCAGTACTTC
TRBJ2-1 | few | . | TRBV18 | CASRRDSYNEQFF | TGTGCCAGCCGACGGGACTCGTACAATGAGCAGTTCTTC
TRBJ1-5 | . | TRBD1 | TRBV12-3/TRBV12-4 | CASSSQGHGEPQHF | TGTGCCAGCAGTTCACAGGGGCATGGGGAGCCCCAGCATTTT
TRBJ2-3 | few | . | TRBV21-1 | CASSTRLTGLTDTQYF | TGTGCCAGCAGCACACGTTTAACAGGGCTCACAGATACGCAGTATTTT
TRBJ2-1 | . | . | TRBV6-5 | CATRQALDEQFF | TGTGCCACCAGACAGGCTCTGGATGAGCAGTTCTTC
TRBJ2-3 | many | TRBD2 | TRBV4-2 | CASSQDESGGADTQYF | TGTGCCAGCAGCCAAGATGAAAGCGGGGGGGCAGATACGCAGTATTTT
TRBJ1-2 | many | . | TRBV20-1 | CSAERGYGYTF | TGCAGTGCTGAAAGGGGCTATGGCTACACCTTC
TRBJ2-1 | few | TRBD2 | TRBV10-3 | CAISHPSGSSYNEQFF | TGTGCCATCAGTCATCCTAGCGGAAGCTCCTACAATGAGCAGTTCTTC
TRBJ2-1 | . | . | TRBV7-8 | CASSPGWEIRTDEQFF | TGTGCCAGCAGCCCAGGGTGGGAAATTAGGACGGATGAGCAGTTCTTC